Sequencing of this T cell receptor (beta chain) was carried out in a study of blood T cells in healthy people across ages. Study-level results: Higher naive T cell percentage went strongly together with higher TCR beta diversity.

This CDR3 spans 15 amino acids. Germline-derived CDR1 and CDR2 are MNHEY and SVGEGT. Trimming cost V 8 bases and J 4 bases, with 18 bases left between them. Together with a sample-barcoded 5' primer, a J-beta primer mix was included in a second PCR lasting about 7 to 12 cycles. One entry per CDR3 protein results from TCRdb running MiXCR on the 5' RACE reads. Of around 940,000 distinct CDR3 sequences listed, roughly half are singletons. Every donor contributed 7.5 to 10 milliliters of peripheral blood by blood draw. Total RNA extracted from each sample amounted to at least 6 micrograms. A note on this clonotype: Its cognate antigen is unknown.

Sequencing input: blood. J is TRBJ1-5 and V is TRBV6-2 or TRBV6-3; unclear D gene. The TCR originated in an older woman in good health. This CDR3 is CASQRQEARNQPQHF. The CDR3 nucleotides are TGTGCCAGCCAGAGGCAAGAGGCTCGTAATCAGCCCCAGCATTTT.